This TCR beta chain was obtained from a study of blood T cell repertoires in COVID-19. Study context: Both acute and convalescent COVID-19 samples were obtained from the United States, Italy and Spain. T cells, B-cell-depleted T cells, or PBMCs supplied cDNA or gDNA.

Generated by immunoSEQ multiplex PCR, the TCRdb table keeps only in-frame clones and is missing some. Altogether approximately 38,000 clones are present, around 89% being singletons, with the ten largest covering about 10%. The germline V and J ends were trimmed by 5 bases and 1 base, with 13 bases remaining between them. Germline V gives CDR1 SGHTA, CDR2 FQGTGA. This CDR3 is 15 amino acids long. This clonotype was sampled from a man younger than 40 with active or convalescent COVID-19. V gene TRBV7-3 combines with J gene TRBJ2-3; TRBD2 is a possible D gene (6 bases). The source material was peripheral blood. This chain's CDR3 is CASSPRGGGTDTQYF. In nucleotides, the CDR3 is TGTGCCAGCAGCCCCCGGGGCGGGGGCACAGATACGCAGTATTTT.